This entry lists 6 T cell receptor beta chains sequenced from one sample in a study of OX40 agonist ivuxolimab in advanced cancers. Clones were sequenced by immunoSEQ multiplex PCR, and TCRdb holds only the in-frame ones, with some missing. The data show tens of thousands of clones, 70% to 90% seen once. This sample comprised CD4+ or CD8+ T cells sorted from blood, obtained in a trial of the OX40 agonist ivuxolimab. These receptors originate from an adult with an advanced solid tumor such as melanoma, head and neck, liver or kidney cancer.

The gene calls are TRBV2 and TRBJ2-3; no clear D gene. This CDR3 is built from 14 residues. From germline, CDR1 is SNHLY and CDR2 FYNNEI. V dropped 6 bases and J dropped 3 bases, with 13 bases sitting between them. CDR3 residues: CASRSLEFTDTQYF. The DNA of the CDR3 is TGTGCCAGCAGAAGTTTGGAGTTTACAGATACGCAGTATTTT.

Details on this clone: The same CDR3 is also encoded by other DNA sequences in this sample. The chain joins TRBV2 to TRBJ2-5; D remains ambiguous. V lost 4 bases and J lost 0, with 12 bases in between. Looked up from germline, CDR1 is SNHLY and CDR2 is FYNNEI. The CDR3 extends over 15 amino acids. CDR3 sequence reads: CASSAVRNYQETQYF. The CDR3 bases are TGTGCCAGCAGTGCCGTAAGGAACTACCAAGAGACCCAGTACTTC. Full variable domain (rest looked up from reference TRBV2 and TRBJ2-5): EPEVTQTPSHQVTQMGQEVILRCVPISNHLYFYWYRQILGQKVEFLVSFYNNEISEKSEIFDDQFSVERPDGSNFTLKIRSTKLEDSAMYFCASSAVRNYQETQYFGPGTRLLVL.

This chain links TRBV29-1 with TRBJ2-2; the D gene could be TRBD1 or TRBD2 (5 bases each). Trimming cost V 6 bases and J 4 bases, with 18 bases left between them. This CDR3 region has 15 residues. CDR1 and CDR2 (germline): SQVTM, ANQGSEA. The DNA of the CDR3 is TGCAGCGTCCTGGCATGGGAGAGGGGCACCGGGGAGCTGTTTTTT. This translates into CSVLAWERGTGELFF.

The V gene is TRBV13, the J gene TRBJ2-1; 7 nucleotides match TRBD2. J lost 0 bases, V lost 4 bases, and 3 bases had no gene match. Germline V lookup: CDR1 PRHDT, CDR2 FYEKMQ (reference sequence). The CDR3 has 15 amino acids. CDR3 nucleotide sequence: TGTGCCAGCAGCTCCCGGGACTACTCCTACAATGAGCAGTTCTTC. It is translated as CASSSRDYSYNEQFF.

J is TRBJ1-1 and V is TRBV18; possible D gene TRBD1, 5 bases. This CDR3 spans 14 amino acids. Germline CDR1 and CDR2: KGHSH and LQKENI. Trimming left V 0 bases short and J 5 bases short, with 10 bases between. The CDR3 loop is CASSPPKGWTEAFF. CDR3 bases: TGTGCCAGCTCACCACCCAAGGGGTGGACTGAAGCTTTCTTT.

The rearrangement joins TRBV7-8 to TRBJ2-5; either TRBD1 or TRBD2 may supply D (5 bases each). This CDR3 is built from 16 residues. The V gene's germline CDR1 is SGHVS and CDR2 FQNEAQ. The germline V and J ends were trimmed by 4 bases and 1 base, with 16 bases remaining between them. CDR3 protein: CASSWGARVLQETQYF. The CDR3 DNA is TGTGCCAGCAGCTGGGGCGCGAGGGTTCTCCAAGAGACCCAGTACTTC.